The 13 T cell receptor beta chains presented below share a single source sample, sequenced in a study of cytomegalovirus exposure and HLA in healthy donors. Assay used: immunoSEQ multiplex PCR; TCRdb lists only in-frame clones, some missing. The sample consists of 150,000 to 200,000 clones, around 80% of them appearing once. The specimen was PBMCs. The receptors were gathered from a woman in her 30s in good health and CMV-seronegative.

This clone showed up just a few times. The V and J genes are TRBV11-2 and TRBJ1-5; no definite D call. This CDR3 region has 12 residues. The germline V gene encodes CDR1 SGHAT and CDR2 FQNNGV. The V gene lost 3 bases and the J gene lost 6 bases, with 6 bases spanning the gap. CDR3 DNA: TGTGCCAGCAGCTTGTCAGGTCAGCCCCAGCATTTT. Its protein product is CASSLSGQPQHF.

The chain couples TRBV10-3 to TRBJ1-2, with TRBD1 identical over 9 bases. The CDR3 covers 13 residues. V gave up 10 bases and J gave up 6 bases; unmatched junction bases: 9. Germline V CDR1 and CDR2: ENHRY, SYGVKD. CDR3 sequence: CATSATGGHGYTF. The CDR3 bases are TGTGCCACCTCTGCAACAGGGGGCCATGGCTACACCTTC.

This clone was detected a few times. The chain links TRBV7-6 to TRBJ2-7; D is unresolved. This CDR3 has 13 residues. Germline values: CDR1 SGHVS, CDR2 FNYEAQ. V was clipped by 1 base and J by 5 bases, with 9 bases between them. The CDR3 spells CASSLGSHNEQYF. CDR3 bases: TGTGCCAGCAGCTTAGGGTCACACAACGAGCAGTACTTC.

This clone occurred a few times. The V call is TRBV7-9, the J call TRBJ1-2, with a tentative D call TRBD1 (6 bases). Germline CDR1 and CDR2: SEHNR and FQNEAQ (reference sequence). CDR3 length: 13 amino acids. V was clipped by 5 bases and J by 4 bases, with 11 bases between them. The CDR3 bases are TGTGCCAGCAGCCGGACAGTAATCTATGGCTACACCTTC. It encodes CASSRTVIYGYTF.

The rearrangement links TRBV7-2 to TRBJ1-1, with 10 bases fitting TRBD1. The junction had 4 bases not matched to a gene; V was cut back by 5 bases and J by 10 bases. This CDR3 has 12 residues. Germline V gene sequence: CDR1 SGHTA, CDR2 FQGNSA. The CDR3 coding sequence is TGTGCCAGCAGCCTCCGGACAGGGGGAGCTTTCTTT. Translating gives CASSLRTGGAFF. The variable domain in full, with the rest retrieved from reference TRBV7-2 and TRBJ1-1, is GAGVSQSPSNKVTEKGKDVELRCDPISGHTALYWYRQSLGQGLEFLIYFQGNSAPDKSGLPSDRFSAERTGGSVSTLTIQRTQQEDSAVYLCASSLRTGGAFFGQGTRLTVV.

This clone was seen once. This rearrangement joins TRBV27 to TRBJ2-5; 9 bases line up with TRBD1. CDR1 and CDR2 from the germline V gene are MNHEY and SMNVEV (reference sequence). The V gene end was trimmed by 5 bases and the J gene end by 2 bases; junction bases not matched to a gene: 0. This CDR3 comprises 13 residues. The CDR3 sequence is CASSGQGQETQYF. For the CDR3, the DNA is TGTGCCAGCAGTGGACAGGGGCAAGAGACCCAGTACTTC.

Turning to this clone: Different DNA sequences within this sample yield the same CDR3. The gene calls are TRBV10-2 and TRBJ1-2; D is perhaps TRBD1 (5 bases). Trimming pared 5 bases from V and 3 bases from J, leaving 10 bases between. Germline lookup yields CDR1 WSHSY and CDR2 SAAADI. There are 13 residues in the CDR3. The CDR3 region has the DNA TGCGCCAGCAGTCTTCAGGGCGACTATGGCTACACCTTC. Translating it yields CASSLQGDYGYTF.

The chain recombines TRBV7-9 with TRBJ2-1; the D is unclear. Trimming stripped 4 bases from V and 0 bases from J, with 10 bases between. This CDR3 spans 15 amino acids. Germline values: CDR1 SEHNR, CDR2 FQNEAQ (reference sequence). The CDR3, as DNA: TGTGCCAGCAGCTCATCCCAAGCCTCCTACAATGAGCAGTTCTTC. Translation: CASSSSQASYNEQFF.

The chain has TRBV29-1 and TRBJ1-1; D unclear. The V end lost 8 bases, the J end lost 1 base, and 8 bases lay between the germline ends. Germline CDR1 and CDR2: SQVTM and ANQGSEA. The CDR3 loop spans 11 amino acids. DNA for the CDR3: TGCAGCATCACAGAGAACACTGAAGCTTTCTTT. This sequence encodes CSITENTEAFF.

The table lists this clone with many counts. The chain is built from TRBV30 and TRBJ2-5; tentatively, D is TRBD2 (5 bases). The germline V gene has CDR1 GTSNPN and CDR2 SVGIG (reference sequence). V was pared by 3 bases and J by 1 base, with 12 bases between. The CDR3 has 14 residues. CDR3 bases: TGTGCCTGGAGCGGCAGCCTAGCCCAAGAGACCCAGTACTTC. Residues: CAWSGSLAQETQYF.

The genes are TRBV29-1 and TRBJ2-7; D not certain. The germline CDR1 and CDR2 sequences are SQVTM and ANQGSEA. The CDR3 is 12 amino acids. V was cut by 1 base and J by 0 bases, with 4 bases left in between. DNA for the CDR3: TGCAGCGTTGAAGGGAGCTCCTACGAGCAGTACTTC. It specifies CSVEGSSYEQYF.

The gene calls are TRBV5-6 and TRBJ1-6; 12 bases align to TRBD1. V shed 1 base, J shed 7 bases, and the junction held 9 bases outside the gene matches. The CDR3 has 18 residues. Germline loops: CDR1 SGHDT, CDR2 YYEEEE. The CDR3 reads CASSLNPGQGARNSPLHF. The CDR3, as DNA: TGTGCCAGCAGCTTGAATCCGGGACAGGGGGCTAGAAATTCACCCCTCCACTTT.

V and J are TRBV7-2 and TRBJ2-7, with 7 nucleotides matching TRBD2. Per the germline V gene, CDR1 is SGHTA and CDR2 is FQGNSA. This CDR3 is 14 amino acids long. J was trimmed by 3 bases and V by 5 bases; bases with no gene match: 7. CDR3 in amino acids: CASSVLLANYEQYF. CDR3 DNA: TGTGCCAGCAGCGTCCTACTAGCGAACTACGAGCAGTACTTC.